The sequence of this T cell receptor beta chain was determined in a study of follicular helper T cells after annual influenza vaccination. Study summary: Some donors were sampled over the 2013-2014, 2014-2015 and 2015-2016 vaccinations.

Unmatched junction bases numbered 6, after V lost 3 bases and J lost 5 bases. CDR3 length: 15 amino acids. CDR1 and CDR2 from the germline V gene are KGHSH and LQKENI. Produced via immunoSEQ multiplex PCR; TCRdb's table is partial and in-frame only. Counted here are about 5,600 clones, 82% occurring once; the ten biggest clones make up around 0.71%. Study-wide results and caveats: Recurrent ICOS+CD38+ cTfh clonotypes included tetramer and AIM influenza-specific ones. Only roughly 9-23% of analyzed cells yielded productive TCRB sequences.

Time point meaning: 2015-2016 season, pre-vaccination. Each time point used roughly 35 to 100 mL of blood. With respect to this clone: The antigen is unknown.

The sequence derives from an adult who received the influenza vaccine. The sample here was CXCR5- memory CD4+ T cells sorted from blood, taken on the day of influenza vaccination. The chain recombines TRBV18 with TRBJ2-7; TRBD1 agrees at 11 bases. As DNA, the CDR3 is TGTGCCAGCTCACCTAGGGACAGGGGGGTGGACGAGCAGTACTTC. Translated: CASSPRDRGVDEQYF.